This TCR beta chain was sequenced during a study of T cell responses to AZD1222 COVID-19 vaccine. Germline lookup yields CDR1 SGHTA and CDR2 FQGNSA. Trimming cost V 0 bases and J 0 bases; bases outside gene matches: 4. The CDR3 runs 18 residues. Study-level results: White British donors predominated, females outnumbered males, and clonal diversity was possibly underestimated.

Clones were sequenced by immunoSEQ multiplex PCR, and TCRdb holds only the in-frame ones, with some missing. The sample shows over 90,000 clones, over 70% of them seen only once. A remark on this clone: Its cognate antigen is unknown.

The material sequenced was peripheral blood, taken on day 0 of AZD1222 vaccination. The receptor's source is an adult in good health. This chain uses TRBV7-2 with TRBJ2-1; 11 positions agree with TRBD2. The CDR3 DNA sequence: TGTGCCAGCAGCTTAGCGGCTAGCGGGGGGAGCTCCTACAATGAGCAGTTCTTC. Its protein product is CASSLAASGGSSYNEQFF.